The 25 T cell receptor beta chains listed next were all sequenced from one sample in a study of blood T cell repertoires in COVID-19. Profiling relied on immunoSEQ multiplex PCR, and the TCRdb table lists in-frame clones only, not all of them. The repertoire holds about 180,000 clones, with approximately 84% as singletons. Sequencing was carried out using peripheral blood. The origin of the receptors is a human donor in a cohort sampled during active COVID-19.

The chain is built from TRBV4-2 and TRBJ1-1; 11 bases map to TRBD1. With 4 bases clipped from V and 4 bases from J, the junction kept 5 bases outside the gene matches. Germline CDR1 and CDR2: LGHNA and YNFKEQ. The CDR3 has 15 residues. This CDR3 is CASSRPGTGGTEAFF. In nucleotides, the CDR3 is TGTGCCAGCAGCCGTCCCGGGACAGGGGGCACTGAAGCTTTCTTT.

The rearrangement uses TRBV7-3 and TRBJ1-1; 10 positions agree with TRBD1. CDR1 is SGHTA and CDR2 is FQGTGA in the germline V gene. The junction had 10 bases not matched to a gene; V was cut back by 1 base and J by 2 bases. The CDR3 spans 18 residues. The CDR3 region is CASSLRGGDRGFNTEAFF. In DNA, the CDR3 is TGTGCCAGCAGCTTAAGGGGTGGGGACAGGGGCTTTAACACTGAAGCTTTCTTT.

The V and J genes are TRBV30 and TRBJ2-7; D is ambiguous. The CDR3 runs 15 residues. V was trimmed by 1 base and J by 0 bases, leaving 13 bases between them. Germline CDR1 and CDR2: GTSNPN and SVGIG (reference sequence). CDR3: CAWSGLEYSSYEQYF. CDR3 nucleotides: TGTGCCTGGAGTGGGTTGGAGTATAGCTCCTACGAGCAGTACTTC.

The rearrangement links TRBV19 to TRBJ2-1, with 10 bases identical to TRBD2. The V gene's germline CDR1 is LNHDA and CDR2 SQIVND (reference sequence). The CDR3 runs 15 residues. J was trimmed by 6 bases and V by 4 bases; bases with no gene match: 6. The CDR3 sequence is CASSTSGGFFNEQFF. The CDR3 nucleotides read TGTGCCAGTAGTACTAGCGGGGGATTCTTCAATGAGCAGTTCTTC.

The V and J genes are TRBV10-3 and TRBJ2-7; 11 bases line up with TRBD1. With 10 bases clipped from V and 6 bases from J, the junction kept 14 bases outside the gene matches. The CDR3 is 15 residues long. Germline CDR1 ENHRY, CDR2 SYGVKD. Written as DNA, the CDR3 is TGTGCCACTTGGACAGGGGGCTCCGCAGCCCTCGAGCAGTACTTC. Protein: CATWTGGSAALEQYF.

The J gene is TRBJ2-5, the V gene TRBV7-3; TRBD2 matches 15 bases. Germline V gene lookup returns CDR1 SGHTA and CDR2 FQGTGA. The CDR3 has 16 residues. Trimming removed 5 bases from V and 5 bases from J; junction bases left unmatched: 6. The CDR3, as DNA: TGTGCCAGCAGCCCGGGGACTAGCGGGGGGATCGAGACCCAGTACTTC. Protein sequence: CASSPGTSGGIETQYF. The complete variable domain, with remaining parts taken from reference TRBV7-3 and TRBJ2-5, reads GAGVSQTPSNKVTEKGKYVELRCDPISGHTALYWYRQSLGQGPEFLIYFQGTGAADDSGLPNDRFFAVRPEGSVSTLKIQRTERGDSAVYLCASSPGTSGGIETQYFGPGTRLLVL.

J is TRBJ1-1 and V is TRBV7-3, with 8 nucleotides matching TRBD1. Germline V lookup: CDR1 SGHTA, CDR2 FQGTGA. The V and J ends lost 5 bases and 1 base, in that order; junction bases with no gene match: 3. This CDR3 is built from 14 residues. CDR3 DNA sequence: TGTGCCAGCAGCAAGACAGGGGAGAACACTGAAGCTTTCTTT. It translates to CASSKTGENTEAFF.

CDR3 in amino acids: CASSQQPGGTGDYNEQFF. CDR3 nucleotides: TGCGCCAGCAGCCAACAACCTGGGGGGACAGGGGACTACAATGAGCAGTTCTTC. The rearrangement links TRBV4-1 to TRBJ2-1; TRBD1 matches 10 bases. Per the germline V gene, CDR1 is MGHRA and CDR2 is YSYEKL. The length of the CDR3 is 18 residues. V lost 2 bases, J lost 3 bases, and 10 bases stayed unmatched.

This chain uses TRBV18 with TRBJ1-1, with 11 bases lining up with TRBD1. The CDR3 covers 15 residues. The junction had 5 bases not matched to a gene; V was cut back by 6 bases and J by 2 bases. CDR1 KGHSH and CDR2 LQKENI come from the germline V gene. This CDR3 is CASSPGQGANTEAFF. CDR3 DNA sequence: TGTGCCAGCTCGCCCGGACAGGGGGCCAACACTGAAGCTTTCTTT. Drawing the rest from reference TRBV18 and TRBJ1-1, the complete variable domain is NAGVMQNPRHLVRRRGQEARLRCSPMKGHSHVYWYRQLPEEGLKFMVYLQKENIIDESGMPKERFSAEFPKEGPSILRIQQVVRGDSAAYFCASSPGQGANTEAFFGQGTRLTVV.

V is TRBV2 and J is TRBJ2-7; TRBD2 might be the D (7 bases). Per germline, CDR1 SNHLY and CDR2 FYNNEI. With 7 bases removed from V and 1 base from J, the gap between germline ends came to 11 bases. The CDR3 length is 13 residues. The CDR3 coding sequence is TGTGCCAGCATTGGGGGGGCATCCTACGAGCAGTACTTC. It yields the protein CASIGGASYEQYF.

J is TRBJ1-1 and V is TRBV6-6; 10 positions match TRBD1. Trimming cost V 0 bases and J 9 bases; bases outside gene matches: 1. Germline CDR1 MNHNY, CDR2 SVGAGI (reference sequence). The CDR3 contains 13 residues. Written as DNA, the CDR3 is TGTGCCAGCAGTTACTCGGGACAGGGGCAAGCTTTCTTT. Translation gives CASSYSGQGQAFF.

This sequence joins TRBV4-1 and TRBJ2-3, with TRBD2 identical over 12 bases. The germline gives CDR1 MGHRA, CDR2 YSYEKL. J was trimmed by 5 bases and V by 0 bases; bases with no gene match: 9. CDR3 length: 18 residues. The CDR3 bases are TGCGCCAGCAGCCAAGATCCCCACTCTAGCGGGGGGGGAGATACGCAGTATTTT. It translates to CASSQDPHSSGGGDTQYF.

V is TRBV14 and J is TRBJ1-2, with D possibly matching TRBD1 (6 bases). Germline lookup yields CDR1 SGHDN and CDR2 FVKESK. The CDR3 length is 13 residues. Trimming took 3 bases from V and 6 from J, leaving 11 bases between them. The CDR3 nucleotides read TGTGCCAGCAGCCATCGGGACACGGATGGCTACACCTTC. Its protein is CASSHRDTDGYTF.

The chain links TRBV4-1 to TRBJ2-7; 9 bases are a match to TRBD2. The CDR3 covers 16 residues. CDR1 is MGHRA, CDR2 YSYEKL, per germline. V lost 1 base to trimming and J lost 2 bases; unmatched junction nucleotides: 6. The CDR3 nucleotides read TGCGCCAGCAGCCAAGCGGAGACTAGCGGAACCTACGAGCAGTACTTC. Protein sequence: CASSQAETSGTYEQYF.

The rearrangement uses TRBV5-1 and TRBJ2-7; D might be TRBD2 (5 bases). Looked up from germline, CDR1 is SGHRS and CDR2 is YFSETQ. There are 15 residues in the CDR3. V was cut by 0 bases and J by 4 bases, with 14 bases left in between. CDR3 loop: CASSLGSGGAYEQYF. The CDR3 nucleotides are TGCGCCAGCAGCTTGGGGTCCGGAGGTGCTTACGAGCAGTACTTC.

V is TRBV24-1 and J is TRBJ2-1, with 9 bases lining up with TRBD2. The CDR3 has 17 amino acids. J lost 5 bases, V lost 0 bases, and 7 bases had no gene match. Germline CDR1 reads KGHDR; CDR2 reads SFDVKD. CDR3 DNA: TGTGCCACCAGTGATTTGGACCTAGCGGGGATCCACAATGAGCAGTTCTTC. This gives the protein CATSDLDLAGIHNEQFF.

The V call is TRBV12-3 or TRBV12-4, the J call TRBJ1-2; D unresolved. The CDR3 contains 12 residues. Trimming cost V 3 bases and J 8 bases, with 10 bases left between them. CDR3 loop: CASSFEGRGYTF. CDR3 DNA: TGTGCCAGCAGTTTCGAGGGTAGGGGCTACACCTTC.

V is TRBV5-1 and J is TRBJ2-3; no clear D gene. Trimming left V 0 bases short and J 6 bases short, with 11 bases between. Germline CDR1 SGHRS, CDR2 YFSETQ. The CDR3 loop spans 14 amino acids. The CDR3 DNA follows: TGCGCCAGCAGCTTGGAAGCAATCCCGGATACGCAGTATTTT. Protein sequence: CASSLEAIPDTQYF.

This clone was counted once. The chain has TRBV5-4 and TRBJ1-1; 8 bases align to TRBD1. This CDR3 is 15 amino acids long. Germline-derived CDR1 and CDR2 are SGHNT and YYREEE (reference sequence). V trimming: 4 bases; J trimming: 5 bases; junction bases outside the gene matches: 10. This CDR3 is CASSQWTGYDTEAFF. Here the CDR3 DNA reads TGTGCCAGCAGCCAATGGACAGGGTACGATACTGAAGCTTTCTTT.

For this clone: Other nucleotide sequences from this sample produce the same CDR3. The V gene is TRBV9, the J gene TRBJ2-5; a weak D match, TRBD1 (6 bases). This CDR3 has 13 amino acids. V lost 0 bases, J lost 3 bases, and 6 bases lay in between. Germline-derived CDR1 and CDR2 are SGDLS and YYNGEE. The CDR3 here is CASSVAGEETQYF. Here the CDR3 DNA reads TGTGCCAGCAGCGTAGCAGGGGAAGAGACCCAGTACTTC.

The chain links TRBV3-1 (or the pseudogene TRBV3-2) to TRBJ2-7; 14 bases agree with TRBD2. CDR3 length: 15 amino acids. Germline lookup yields CDR1 LGHDT and CDR2 YNNKEL (reference sequence). J was trimmed by 7 bases and V by 4 bases; bases with no gene match: 6. This chain's CDR3 is CASSRRLAGGNEQYF. In nucleotides, the CDR3 is TGTGCCAGCAGCCGAAGACTAGCGGGGGGGAATGAGCAGTACTTC.

The gene calls are TRBV7-8 and TRBJ1-2; D might be TRBD1 (6 bases). CDR1 and CDR2 (germline): SGHVS, FQNEAQ. Trimming removed 5 bases at V and 4 bases at J, with 17 bases between. The CDR3 is 15 amino acids. The CDR3 bases are TGTGCCAGCAGCCCCGAAGAGGGGGACCTCTATGGCTACACCTTC. Translated, it gives CASSPEEGDLYGYTF.

Only one count was recorded for this clone. The chain carries TRBV18 and TRBJ1-4; D is possibly TRBD1 (5 bases). Germline CDR1 reads KGHSH; CDR2 reads LQKENI. V was trimmed by 0 bases and J by 4 bases, leaving 9 bases between them. The CDR3 totals 15 residues. As DNA, the CDR3 is TGTGCCAGCTCACCACCTTTCCAGGGTAATGAAAAACTGTTTTTT. It yields the protein CASSPPFQGNEKLFF.

The gene calls are TRBV6-2 or TRBV6-3 and TRBJ1-5; 9 nucleotides match TRBD1. CDR3 size: 17 residues. Germline CDR1 reads MNHEY; CDR2 reads SVGEGT. V shed 6 bases, J shed 2 bases, and the junction held 11 bases outside the gene matches. CDR3 loop: CASSPRDRVRGNQPQHF. The CDR3, as DNA: TGTGCCAGCAGCCCTAGGGACAGGGTGAGGGGCAATCAGCCCCAGCATTTT.

The chain carries TRBV4-2 and TRBJ1-4; D not certain. This CDR3 contains 14 residues. Germline V gives CDR1 LGHNA, CDR2 YNFKEQ. V was pared by 0 bases and J by 8 bases, with 10 bases between. CDR3 sequence: CASSQDVGGEKLFF. In DNA, the CDR3 is TGTGCCAGCAGCCAAGATGTGGGAGGGGAAAAACTGTTTTTT.